Below, one TCR beta chain is given with its context. Its antigen is not identified. The data were obtained in a study of regulatory T cells in long-lasting Graves disease. Turning to the study itself: Disease was considered persistent Graves' disease after over 5 years of antithyroid drugs (with positive TSH receptor antibodies).

General observations from the study: Whereas new patients shared 966 public clonotypes, persistent patients shared more, at about 2,500.

The CDR3 has 13 amino acids. V was pared by 11 bases and J by 6 bases, with 20 bases between. Germline CDR1 LNHDA, CDR2 SQIVND (reference sequence). Time point of the sample: persistent/refractory GD, antithyroid drugs over 5 years with positive TRAb. After RNA was extracted from PBMCs, the TCR library was made from it. Nine milliliters of peripheral blood were taken and placed in EDTA tubes. Through Arm-PCR of CDR3 regions and iRepertoire HTBI primers, TCR beta libraries were built. TCRdb called the multiplex PCR reads again in MiXCR, with one record for every CDR3 protein. The table has about 470,000 distinct CDR3 sequences, less than 25% seen once.

Here the sequenced sample was peripheral blood mononuclear cells (PBMCs), taken when the disease was refractory, from a patient treated with antithyroid drugs. The source of this sequence is a female donor with Graves disease. The chain links TRBV19 to TRBJ2-7; D may correspond to TRBD1 or TRBD2 (6 bases each). CDR3 bases: TGTGCCGCAGCGCCGGGGGCTGGAGCCGAGCAGTACTTC. This codes for CAAAPGAGAEQYF.